This is a list of T cell receptor beta chains from one sample in a study of naive and memory T cell subsets. TCRdb used MiXCR to reprocess the 5' RACE reads, holding one entry per CDR3 protein. This repertoire shows 55,000 to 70,000 distinct CDR3 sequences, roughly 6.7% found once; its top ten account for about a tenth. The receptor source for this set is a male donor in good health. Each CDR3 is given with its conserved first and last residue.

v_call	cdr3_aa
TRBV20-1	CSARKSEGRGPREQYF
TRBV7-9	CASSSAGTGVSPLHF
TRBV30	CACGEFEQYF
TRBV11-2	CASSYHPDIYEQYF
TRBV20-1	CSASSGDPYEQYF
TRBV20-1	CSARDPAGAITQYF
TRBV12-5	CARGPGTSGRRVGNEQFF
TRBV11-2	CASSLKSSGTYYEQYF
TRBV19	CASTRKAPAGNQPQHF
TRBV30	CAWSILGIREQYF
TRBV12-3/TRBV12-4	CASSLRRLGDGYTF
TRBV29-1	CSVAAVAYEQYF
TRBV6-2/TRBV6-3	CASSYLAQPQHF
TRBV12-3/TRBV12-4	CASSSTLGGGETQYF